The 14 T cell receptor beta chains below were found in one sample sequenced in a study of cytotoxic CD8 clonotypes in ibrutinib-treated CLL. Repertoires were generated with immunoSEQ multiplex PCR, while TCRdb's copy carries only in-frame clones and drops some. This table holds under 200,000 clones, about four fifths found once. The material sequenced was PBMCs, taken after 12 months of ibrutinib treatment. The receptors stem from a human donor with chronic lymphocytic leukemia.

The V call is TRBV27, the J call TRBJ2-7, with 10 bases that match TRBD2. The V gene end was trimmed by 4 bases and the J gene end by 2 bases; junction bases not matched to a gene: 8. This CDR3 contains 16 residues. From germline, CDR1 is MNHEY and CDR2 SMNVEV (reference sequence). CDR3 DNA sequence: TGTGCCAGCAGTTCCCCTAGCGGGAGTTCCCCCTACGAGCAGTACTTC. Protein: CASSSPSGSSPYEQYF.

In this sample, this clone turned up a few times. The chain is built from TRBV9 and TRBJ2-1; possible D gene TRBD2, 8 bases. In germline, CDR1 is SGDLS, CDR2 YYNGEE. V dropped 4 bases and J dropped 4 bases, with 18 bases sitting between them. This CDR3 comprises 16 residues. CDR3 nucleotides: TGTGCCAGCAGCCCCGGGAGGGGGCCGAGATACAATGAGCAGTTCTTC. It translates to CASSPGRGPRYNEQFF.

The V call is TRBV18, the J call TRBJ1-1; D might be TRBD1 (5 bases). CDR1 and CDR2 from the germline V gene are KGHSH and LQKENI. The ends were cut back, 1 base at V and 8 bases at J, with 11 bases in the middle. CDR3 length equals 13 residues. The CDR3 region has the DNA TGTGCCAGCTCACCACGGGACGGAGGCGAAGCTTTCTTT. Amino acid sequence: CASSPRDGGEAFF.

J is TRBJ2-7 and V is TRBV11-2; no clear D. The CDR3 is 14 amino acids. V lost 4 bases and J 3 bases, leaving 13 bases between the germline ends. Germline-derived CDR1 and CDR2 are SGHAT and FQNNGV. The CDR3 nucleotides are TGTGCCAGCAGCTCCGGGCGTGGGAACTACGAGCAGTACTTC. This gives the protein CASSSGRGNYEQYF.

The J gene is TRBJ2-5, the V gene TRBV10-3; D is tentatively TRBD1 or TRBD2 (5 bases each). The CDR3 contains 13 residues. From germline, CDR1 is ENHRY and CDR2 SYGVKD. V shed 6 bases and J shed 10 bases, with 18 bases lying between them. The CDR3 protein is CAISPGRQAHQYF. In nucleotides, the CDR3 is TGTGCCATCAGCCCGGGACGTCAGGCTCACCAGTACTTC.

The genes are TRBV4-1 and TRBJ1-2, with TRBD1 identical over 11 bases. CDR3 length: 17 amino acids. V gave up 1 base and J gave up 4 bases; unmatched junction bases: 8. Germline CDR1 and CDR2: MGHRA and YSYEKL. CDR3 residues: CASSQAVVGTGGYGYTF. Written as DNA, the CDR3 is TGCGCCAGCAGCCAAGCGGTGGTAGGGACAGGGGGCTATGGCTACACCTTC.

The rearrangement joins TRBV11-2 to TRBJ2-7; TRBD2 might be the D (5 bases). The CDR3 sequence is 15 residues long. V was trimmed by 6 bases and J by 2 bases, leaving 17 bases between them. Germline CDR1 and CDR2: SGHAT and FQNNGV. CDR3: CASRLERYGPYEQYF. The DNA of the CDR3 is TGTGCCAGCAGACTAGAACGTTACGGACCCTACGAGCAGTACTTC.

The rearrangement links TRBV20-1 to TRBJ2-5, with D unresolved. The V gene's germline CDR1 is DFQATT and CDR2 SNEGSKA (reference sequence). The CDR3 is 11 residues long. In DNA form, the CDR3 reads TGCAGCGGTAGAGACCAAGAGACCCAGTACTTC. This codes for CSGRDQETQYF.

The chain combines TRBV19 with TRBJ2-6; unclear D gene. The CDR3 totals 16 residues. The V end was cut by 0 bases, the J end by 2 bases, with 8 bases between. The germline gives CDR1 LNHDA, CDR2 SQIVND (reference sequence). The CDR3 region is CASSIEGLAGANVLTF. The CDR3, as DNA: TGTGCCAGTAGTATAGAAGGGCTGGCTGGGGCCAACGTCCTGACTTTC.

This clone was counted a few times. The chain uses TRBV18 and TRBJ1-1; D perhaps matches TRBD1 (5 bases). The CDR3 runs to 16 residues. Germline V gene sequence: CDR1 KGHSH, CDR2 LQKENI. V was pared by 4 bases and J by 2 bases, with 17 bases between. The CDR3 loop is CASSRSPAGLNTEAFF. The CDR3 nucleotides read TGTGCCAGCTCACGGAGCCCCGCGGGGCTTAACACTGAAGCTTTCTTT.

The V gene is TRBV2, the J gene TRBJ2-7; D not certain. CDR3 length: 12 amino acids. With 5 bases removed from V and 3 bases from J, the gap between germline ends came to 8 bases. Germline V gives CDR1 SNHLY, CDR2 FYNNEI. The CDR3 DNA reads as TGTGCCAGCAGTTCCCGACTCTACGAGCAGTACTTC. Encoded protein: CASSSRLYEQYF.

The V and J genes are TRBV29-1 and TRBJ1-1; 8 bases map to TRBD1. This CDR3 contains 14 residues. CDR1 is SQVTM, CDR2 ANQGSEA, per germline. J gave up 11 bases and V 4 bases, and 15 bases lay outside the gene matches. CDR3 sequence: CSVAQRGQGGDAFF. DNA for the CDR3: TGCAGCGTTGCCCAAAGAGGACAGGGTGGGGACGCTTTCTTT.

The rearrangement joins TRBV9 to TRBJ2-1, with D possibly TRBD2 on 7 matching bases. With 0 bases removed from V and 9 bases from J, the gap between germline ends came to 22 bases. The V gene's germline CDR1 is SGDLS and CDR2 YYNGEE. There are 17 residues in the CDR3. CDR3 region: CASSVEGGGGARGEQFF. The CDR3 DNA follows: TGTGCCAGCAGCGTAGAAGGAGGTGGGGGGGCCCGTGGTGAGCAGTTCTTC.

V usage is TRBV28 and J usage is TRBJ2-7; 7 nucleotides line up with TRBD1. CDR1 and CDR2 from the germline V gene are MDHEN and SYDVKM. The CDR3 spans 13 residues. The J segment lost 7 bases and the V segment lost 5 bases, leaving 8 bases of the junction unmatched. The CDR3 protein is CASSATGAGEQYF. The CDR3 DNA reads as TGTGCCAGCAGTGCCACAGGGGCCGGGGAGCAGTACTTC. The full variable domain, its missing parts supplied by reference TRBV28 and TRBJ2-7, is DVKVTQSSRYLVKRTGEKVFLECVQDMDHENMFWYRQDPGLGLRLIYFSYDVKMKEKGDIPEGYSVSREKKERFSLILESASTNQTSMYLCASSATGAGEQYFGPGTRLTVT.